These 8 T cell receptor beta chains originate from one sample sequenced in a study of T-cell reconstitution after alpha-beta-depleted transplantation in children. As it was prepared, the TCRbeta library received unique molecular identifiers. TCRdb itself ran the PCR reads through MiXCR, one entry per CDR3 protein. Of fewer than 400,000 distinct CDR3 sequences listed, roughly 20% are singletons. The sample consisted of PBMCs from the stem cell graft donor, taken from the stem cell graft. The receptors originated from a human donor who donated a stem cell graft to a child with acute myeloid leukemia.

As DNA, the CDR3 is TGCAGTGCTAGACGGAAACAGGGAGGCAATCAGCCCCAGCATTTT. This sequence encodes CSARRKQGGNQPQHF. The V call is TRBV20-1, the J call TRBJ1-5; weak D call: TRBD1 (6 bases). Trimming pared 2 bases from V and 2 bases from J, leaving 13 bases between. The CDR3 length is 15 residues. From germline, CDR1 is DFQATT and CDR2 SNEGSKA (reference sequence).

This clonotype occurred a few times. CDR3 sequence reads: CSAEGPGDIQYF. The DNA for the CDR3 is TGCAGTGCCGAAGGCCCTGGGGACATTCAGTACTTC. J is TRBJ2-4 and V is TRBV20-1; D not certain. There are 12 residues in the CDR3. CDR1 DFQATT and CDR2 SNEGSKA come from the germline V gene (reference sequence). V lost 6 bases to trimming and J lost 8 bases, with 14 bases between them.

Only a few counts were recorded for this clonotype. The CDR3 is CASSLGGMEKLFF. CDR3 bases: TGTGCCAGCAGCTTAGGGGGGATGGAAAAACTGTTTTTT. The J gene is TRBJ1-4, the V gene TRBV11-2, with D possibly TRBD1 on 5 matching bases. Germline CDR1 is SGHAT and CDR2 is FQNNGV. V lost 1 base and J 8 bases, leaving 8 bases between the germline ends. The CDR3 contains 13 residues.

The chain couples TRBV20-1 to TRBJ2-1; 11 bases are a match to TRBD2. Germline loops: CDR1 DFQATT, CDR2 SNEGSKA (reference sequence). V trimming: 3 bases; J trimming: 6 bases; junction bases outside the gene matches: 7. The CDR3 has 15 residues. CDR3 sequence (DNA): TGCAGTGCTAGGCCCGGGACTAGCGGATTCAATGAGCAGTTCTTC. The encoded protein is CSARPGTSGFNEQFF.

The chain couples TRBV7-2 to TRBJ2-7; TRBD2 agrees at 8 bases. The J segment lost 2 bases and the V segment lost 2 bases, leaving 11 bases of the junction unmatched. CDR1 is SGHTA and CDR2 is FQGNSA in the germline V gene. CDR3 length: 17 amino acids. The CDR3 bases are TGTGCCAGCAGCTTAAAGAGCGGGAGCTCTTCTCCCTACGAGCAGTACTTC. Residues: CASSLKSGSSSPYEQYF.

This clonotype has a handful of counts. The CDR3 loop reads CSVDPLRVLANEQFF. CDR3 bases: TGCAGCGTTGATCCGCTCCGGGTCTTGGCCAATGAGCAGTTCTTC. This sequence joins TRBV29-1 and TRBJ2-1, with unresolved D. V was clipped by 3 bases and J by 6 bases, with 18 bases between them. The CDR3 loop spans 15 amino acids. Germline CDR1 is SQVTM and CDR2 is ANQGSEA.

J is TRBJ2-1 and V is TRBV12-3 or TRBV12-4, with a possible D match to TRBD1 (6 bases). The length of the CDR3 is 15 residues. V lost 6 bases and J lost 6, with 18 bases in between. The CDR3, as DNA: TGTGCCAGCAGAACCCGGCAGGGGCCCCCCAATGAGCAGTTCTTC. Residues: CASRTRQGPPNEQFF.

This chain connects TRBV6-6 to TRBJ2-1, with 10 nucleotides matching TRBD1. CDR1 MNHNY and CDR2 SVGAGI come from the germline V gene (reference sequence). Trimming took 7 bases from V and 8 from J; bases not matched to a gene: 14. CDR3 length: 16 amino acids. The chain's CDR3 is CASTLSGQGIYYEQFF. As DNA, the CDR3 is TGTGCCAGCACCCTGTCGGGACAGGGGATTTACTATGAGCAGTTCTTC.